This T cell receptor (delta chain) came from a study of γδ T cells in repeated Plasmodium falciparum infection. Study outcomes and limitations: The Malian cohort came from a small rural village of predominantly one ethnic group.

TCRdb processed the multiplex PCR reads again with the CATT caller. This sample has about 93,000 delta-chain clones, with 0.75% to 1% found just once. To note about this clone: Antigen unknown. The protein TCRdb lists belongs to a much larger clone and differs from this DNA's translation at residue 15, which points to a read error; the protein shown is made from the DNA.

The length of the CDR3 is 20 residues. Trimming cost V 0 bases and J 7 bases, with 30 bases left between them. Looked up from germline, CDR1 is TSWWSYY and CDR2 is QGS. Bulk repertoires came from Vgamma9/Vdelta2+ or Vdelta2-negative gammadelta T cells flow-sorted from PBMC. The source of this sequence is a pool of human donors (malaria-infected and uninfected, not separated). Material for sequencing was gamma-delta T cells from blood. The J gene is TRDJ1, the V gene TRDV1, with D possibly being TRDD3 (8 bases). Matching the DNA to germline supplied the J gene, which TCRdb does not give. Here the CDR3 reads CALGELPSTFLGDRGGKLIF. The CDR3 nucleotides are TGTGCTCTTGGGGAACTTCCTTCTACCTTCCTGGGGGACCGGGGCGGTAAACTCATCTTT.